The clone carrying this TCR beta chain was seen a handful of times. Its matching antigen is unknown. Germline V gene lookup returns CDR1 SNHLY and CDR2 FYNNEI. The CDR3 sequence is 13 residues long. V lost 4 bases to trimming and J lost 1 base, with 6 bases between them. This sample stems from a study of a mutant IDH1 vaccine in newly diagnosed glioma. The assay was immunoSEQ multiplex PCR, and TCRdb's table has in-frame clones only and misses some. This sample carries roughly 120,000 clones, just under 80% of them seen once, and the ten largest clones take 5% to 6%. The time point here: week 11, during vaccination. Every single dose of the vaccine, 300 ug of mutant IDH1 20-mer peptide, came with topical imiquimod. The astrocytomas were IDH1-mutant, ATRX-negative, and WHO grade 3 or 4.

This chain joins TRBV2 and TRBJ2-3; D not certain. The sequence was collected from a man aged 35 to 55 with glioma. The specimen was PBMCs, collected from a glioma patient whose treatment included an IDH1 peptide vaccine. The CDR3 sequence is CASSGFGTDTQYF. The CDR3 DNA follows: TGTGCCAGCAGTGGGTTCGGCACAGATACGCAGTATTTT.